This T cell receptor beta chain comes out of a study of blood T cell repertoires in COVID-19. Across the study: From the United States, Italy and Spain came samples of acute and convalescent COVID-19. PBMCs, B-cell-depleted T cells, or T cells provided the cDNA or gDNA that made up the material.

Authors' processing steps: Amplification with reference gene primers provided the estimates of nucleated cell counts. Sequencing was performed with immunoSEQ multiplex PCR; in TCRdb, only in-frame clones are kept and a portion is missing. From that table come the V and J calls and clone size; the DNA was used to work out D and trimming. The sample has 110,000 to 150,000 clones, about 77% seen once. CDR1 is SGHTA and CDR2 is FQGNSA in the germline V gene. The V end lost 4 bases, the J end lost 4 bases, and 22 bases lay between the germline ends. The CDR3 extends over 17 amino acids. This chain joins TRBV7-2 and TRBJ1-1, with TRBD1 as a possible D gene (6 bases). This receptor was identified in a man aged 55-75 years with acute or convalescent COVID-19. Sequencing was carried out using peripheral blood. Here the CDR3 DNA reads TGTGCCAGCAGCTCCTTACCCGACAGGAGAGCTTTCACTGAAGCTTTCTTT. Translating it yields CASSSLPDRRAFTEAFF.